One sample yielded the 17 T cell receptor beta chains listed below, sequenced in a study of shared clonotypes between healthy human individuals. Sequencing was performed with immunoSEQ multiplex PCR; in TCRdb, only in-frame clones are kept and a portion is missing. This sample has over a million clones, with roughly 74% found just once. Sequencing input: memory CD4+ T cells from PBMCs. Described subset: CD45RA-negative fraction. The receptors derive from a man between 18 and 35 years old in good health. Some clones in this sample may be carry-over from other donors' samples.

The V gene is TRBV23-1, the J gene TRBJ1-2; D is perhaps TRBD1 (6 bases). TRBV23-1 is an ORF for which the function is uncertain. V was trimmed by 2 bases and J by 6 bases, leaving 16 bases between them. This CDR3 spans 15 amino acids. The CDR3 is CASSQKQGPHNGYTF. In nucleotides, the CDR3 is TGCGCCAGCAGTCAAAAACAGGGACCGCACAATGGCTACACCTTC.

The rearrangement uses TRBV5-1 and TRBJ1-4, with D perhaps matching TRBD1 (6 bases). Per the germline V gene, CDR1 is SGHRS and CDR2 is YFSETQ. This CDR3 is built from 15 residues. V lost 4 bases to trimming and J lost 8 bases, with 18 bases between them. The CDR3 loop is CASSLGGVSSEKLFF. CDR3 bases: TGCGCCAGCAGCCTAGGGGGGGTCTCATCCGAAAAACTGTTTTTT.

This clone was seen a few times. This sample includes further DNA sequences coding for the same CDR3. This chain uses TRBV2 with TRBJ2-1; 11 positions match TRBD2. V shed 8 bases, J shed 5 bases, and the junction held 2 bases outside the gene matches. Germline V gene sequence: CDR1 SNHLY, CDR2 FYNNEI. The CDR3 is made up of 13 amino acids. The CDR3 reads CASGTSGNNEQFF. Written as DNA, the CDR3 is TGTGCCAGCGGGACTAGCGGCAACAATGAGCAGTTCTTC.

The chain joins TRBV4-1 to TRBJ2-7; D tentatively fits TRBD1 or TRBD2 (6 bases each). CDR1 and CDR2 (germline): MGHRA, YSYEKL. Trimming took off 0 bases at V and 4 bases at J, with 16 bases between the two ends. The CDR3 runs 16 residues. CDR3 nucleotides: TGCGCCAGCAGCCAAGAATGGAGGGGGACGACTTACGAGCAGTACTTC. It codes for CASSQEWRGTTYEQYF.

J is TRBJ2-3 and V is TRBV5-1; perhaps TRBD2 as D (6 bases). The CDR3 sequence is 16 residues long. Looked up from germline, CDR1 is SGHRS and CDR2 is YFSETQ. Trimming removed 0 bases from V and 3 bases from J, with 14 bases in between. The CDR3 is CASSLAMSGGTDTQYF. As DNA, the CDR3 is TGCGCCAGCAGCTTGGCCATGAGTGGGGGGACAGATACGCAGTATTTT.

This clone was counted between two and nine times. CDR3 in amino acids: CASSMLTLAGGPGEQYF. For the CDR3, the DNA is TGTGCCAGCAGTATGTTGACACTAGCGGGAGGACCGGGGGAGCAGTACTTC. The chain recombines TRBV27 with TRBJ2-7, with 12 bases lining up with TRBD2. The length of the CDR3 is 17 residues. Germline V gene lookup returns CDR1 MNHEY and CDR2 SMNVEV (reference sequence). The ends lost 5 bases at V and 7 bases at J; junction bases unmatched: 15.

DNA of the CDR3: TGTGCCAGCAGCCAACGGCGTAGCGCTGCTACGCAGTTCTTC. It codes for CASSQRRSAATQFF. The chain combines TRBV4-2 with TRBJ2-1; D perhaps matches TRBD2 (5 bases). The V end was cut by 2 bases, the J end by 12 bases, with 17 bases between. CDR1 and CDR2 (germline): LGHNA, YNFKEQ. The CDR3 sequence is 14 residues long.

This chain connects TRBV2 to TRBJ1-5; a possible D gene is TRBD1 (6 bases). Trimming stripped 6 bases from V and 4 bases from J, with 16 bases between. Germline assignment: CDR1 SNHLY and CDR2 FYNNEI. The CDR3 consists of 15 residues. The CDR3 DNA sequence: TGTGCCAGCAGGGCCGAGGGGGGTCGTAATCAGCCCCAGCATTTT. Protein: CASRAEGGRNQPQHF.

The chain combines TRBV7-2 with TRBJ2-1; D gene unclear. CDR3 length equals 13 residues. Germline V gene sequence: CDR1 SGHTA, CDR2 FQGNSA. V lost 5 bases and J 9 bases, leaving 14 bases between the germline ends. The CDR3: CASSPSRVVEQFF. The CDR3 DNA is TGTGCCAGCAGCCCAAGTAGGGTGGTTGAGCAGTTCTTC.

In its sample, this clone was seen once. The rearrangement uses TRBV2 and TRBJ2-3; D is possibly TRBD2 (5 bases). The length of the CDR3 is 11 residues. From germline, CDR1 is SNHLY and CDR2 FYNNEI. Trimming cost V 4 bases and J 12 bases, with 11 bases left between them. The CDR3 nucleotides are TGTGCCAGCAGTGGGACTCAAAACCAGTATTTT. Its protein is CASSGTQNQYF.

This clone was picked up one time. The chain joins TRBV21-1 to TRBJ2-2. TRBV21-1 is recorded as a pseudogene. This CDR3 has 13 amino acids. The chain's CDR3 is CASSNAGAGELFF. CDR3 nucleotides: TGTGCCAGCAGCAATGCTGGGGCCGGGGAGCTGTTTTTT.

The chain employs TRBV2 and TRBJ2-7, with D uncertain. Germline CDR1 and CDR2: SNHLY and FYNNEI. This CDR3 is built from 13 residues. V was trimmed by 3 bases and J by 4 bases, leaving 10 bases between them. The chain's CDR3 is CASSEARAYEQYF. The CDR3 DNA sequence: TGTGCCAGCAGTGAGGCCAGAGCTTACGAGCAGTACTTC.

J is TRBJ2-7 and V is TRBV6-6; TRBD1 aligns across 7 bases. The CDR3 has 12 amino acids. Unmatched junction bases numbered 2, after V lost 4 bases and J lost 5 bases. Germline lookup yields CDR1 MNHNY and CDR2 SVGAGI (reference sequence). CDR3 residues: CASSWDRNEQYF. DNA of the CDR3: TGTGCCAGCAGTTGGGACAGAAACGAGCAGTACTTC.

The V gene is TRBV6-1, the J gene TRBJ2-5, with D possibly TRBD1 on 6 matching bases. Per germline, CDR1 MNHNS and CDR2 SASEGT. Trimming removed 4 bases from V and 5 bases from J, with 11 bases in between. This CDR3 spans 13 amino acids. CDR3 nucleotide sequence: TGTGCCAGCAGTGCGGGACACCGTGAGACCCAGTACTTC. Amino acids: CASSAGHRETQYF.

About this clone: This specimen includes other DNA sequences encoding the same CDR3. This chain joins TRBV30 and TRBJ1-1, with 8 bases aligning to TRBD1. From germline, CDR1 is GTSNPN and CDR2 SVGIG (reference sequence). With V trimmed by 3 bases and J by 5 bases, 11 bases remained unmatched. This CDR3 has 15 amino acids. CDR3: CAWSSAGTGYTEAFF. The CDR3 coding sequence is TGTGCCTGGAGCAGCGCCGGGACAGGCTATACTGAAGCTTTCTTT. Looking up the rest from reference TRBV30 and TRBJ1-1 gives the full variable domain: SQTIHQWPATLVQPVGSPLSLECTVEGTSNPNLYWYRQAAGRGLQLLFYSVGIGQISSEVPQNLSASRPQDRQFILSSKKLLLSDSGFYLCAWSSAGTGYTEAFFGQGTRLTVV.

The CDR3 spells CASSLAAKGLEAFF. Written as DNA, the CDR3 is TGTGCCAGCAGCTTGGCTGCTAAGGGGCTTGAAGCTTTCTTT. The chain uses TRBV5-5 and TRBJ1-1; tentatively, D is TRBD1 (5 bases). The CDR3 totals 14 residues. Germline V gene lookup returns CDR1 SGHKS and CDR2 YYEKEE (reference sequence). Trimming pared 0 bases from V and 7 bases from J, leaving 13 bases between.

On this clone: This sample also contains other DNA sequences that code for the same CDR3. This rearrangement joins TRBV30 to TRBJ2-3; D is possibly TRBD1 (5 bases). The V gene's germline CDR1 is GTSNPN and CDR2 SVGIG (reference sequence). The CDR3 is 13 residues long. Trimming took off 0 bases at V and 1 base at J, with 5 bases between the two ends. The chain's CDR3 is CAWSVQGTDTQYF. As DNA, the CDR3 is TGTGCCTGGAGTGTACAGGGCACAGATACGCAGTATTTT.